One sample yielded the 19 T cell receptor beta chains listed below, sequenced in a study of shared clonotypes between healthy human individuals. Generated by immunoSEQ multiplex PCR, the TCRdb table keeps only in-frame clones and is missing some. The data contain about 1.1 million clones, 60% to 80% of them singletons. Sequencing input: memory CD4+ T cells from PBMCs. Stated subset: CD45RA-negative fraction. Every receptor here comes from a young man in good health. Some clones in this sample may be carry-over from other donors' samples.

This chain joins TRBV4-3 and TRBJ2-1, with D unresolved. The CDR3 totals 16 residues. The germline V gene has CDR1 LGHNA and CDR2 YSLEER. Trimming took off 4 bases at V and 7 bases at J, with 20 bases between the two ends. CDR3 protein: CASSPSVMTWGNEQFF. For the CDR3, the DNA is TGCGCCAGCAGCCCCTCCGTAATGACTTGGGGAAATGAGCAGTTCTTC.

The chain links TRBV30 to TRBJ1-3; no definite D call. Germline V gene lookup returns CDR1 GTSNPN and CDR2 SVGIG (reference sequence). This CDR3 has 12 amino acids. The V end lost 5 bases, the J end lost 3 bases, and 8 bases lay between the germline ends. The CDR3 DNA reads as TGTGCCTGGGTGTATAATGGAAACACCATATATTTT. It encodes CAWVYNGNTIYF.

Only a few counts were recorded for this clone. The chain combines TRBV2 with TRBJ2-7; the match to TRBD2 covers 11 bases. The junction had 7 bases not matched to a gene; V was cut back by 7 bases and J by 2 bases. The germline V gene has CDR1 SNHLY and CDR2 FYNNEI. The CDR3 is made up of 15 amino acids. The CDR3 DNA is TGTGCCAGCAAAAGTAGCGGGAGGGCCCCCTACGAGCAGTACTTC. Amino acids: CASKSSGRAPYEQYF.

This clone was detected once. The chain joins TRBV19 to TRBJ1-5; the D is unclear. There are 12 residues in the CDR3. The germline CDR1 and CDR2 sequences are LNHDA and SQIVND (reference sequence). Trimming removed 3 bases at V and 5 bases at J, with 5 bases between. CDR3 region: CASSIGYQPQHF. The CDR3, as DNA: TGTGCCAGTAGTATTGGATATCAGCCCCAGCATTTT.

The genes are TRBV7-3 and TRBJ1-1; a weak D match, TRBD1 (5 bases). The V and J ends lost 3 bases and 3 bases respectively, with 8 bases between them. Germline CDR1 SGHTA, CDR2 FQGTGA. CDR3 length: 13 amino acids. CDR3 sequence (DNA): TGTGCCAGCAGCTTTACAGGTCACACTGAAGCTTTCTTT. Translation: CASSFTGHTEAFF.

The chain couples TRBV28 to TRBJ2-5, with no clear D. Between the trimmed V and J ends, which lost 2 bases and 5 bases, there was a span of 9 bases. CDR1 and CDR2 (germline): MDHEN, SYDVKM. The CDR3 is 13 amino acids. In DNA, the CDR3 is TGTGCCAGCAGTTTACCAGGTAGCGAGACCCAGTACTTC. This codes for CASSLPGSETQYF.

The rearrangement joins TRBV29-1 to TRBJ2-1; D is perhaps TRBD2 (5 bases). V lost 8 bases to trimming and J lost 2 bases, with 13 bases between them. Germline values: CDR1 SQVTM, CDR2 ANQGSEA. The CDR3 sequence is 13 residues long. CDR3: CSFVTGTYNEQFF. The CDR3 coding sequence is TGCAGCTTCGTAACGGGGACCTACAATGAGCAGTTCTTC.

This clone has only one observation. The genes are TRBV27 and TRBJ1-5; D gene unclear. Germline CDR1 reads MNHEY; CDR2 reads SMNVEV (reference sequence). The germline V and J ends were trimmed by 4 bases and 3 bases, with 7 bases remaining between them. The CDR3 is 13 amino acids. The CDR3: CASSSRFNQPQHF. CDR3 nucleotides: TGTGCCAGCAGTTCCCGTTTCAATCAGCCCCAGCATTTT.

The rearrangement links TRBV28 to TRBJ2-6; 11 bases match TRBD2. The length of the CDR3 is 20 residues. The trim removed 5 bases at V and 0 bases at J, leaving 12 bases unmatched. From germline, CDR1 is MDHEN and CDR2 SYDVKM. As DNA, the CDR3 is TGTGCCAGCAGTGGGCCTATCGGACTAGCGGGCCTCTCTGGGGCCAACGTCCTGACTTTC. This gives the protein CASSGPIGLAGLSGANVLTF.

This clone turned up a few times. This sequence joins TRBV5-1 and TRBJ2-1; 8 bases align to TRBD2. The germline CDR1 and CDR2 sequences are SGHRS and YFSETQ. The trim removed 2 bases at V and 9 bases at J, leaving 7 bases unmatched. This CDR3 is built from 14 residues. The CDR3: CASSFGGARGEQFF. The CDR3 nucleotides are TGCGCCAGCAGCTTCGGGGGGGCCCGTGGTGAGCAGTTCTTC.

This clone occurred once. Other nucleotide sequences from this sample produce the same CDR3. This chain joins TRBV5-1 and TRBJ2-1; 8 bases align to TRBD2. This CDR3 is built from 15 residues. V lost 1 base and J lost 3; bases outside the gene matches: 3. Germline CDR1 is SGHRS and CDR2 is YFSETQ. Here the CDR3 reads CASSLSTSDYNEQFF. The CDR3 DNA is TGCGCCAGCAGCTTGTCGACTAGCGACTACAATGAGCAGTTCTTC.

The chain employs TRBV28 and TRBJ2-3; tentative D call: TRBD2 (6 bases). The germline V and J ends were trimmed by 2 bases and 0 bases, with 21 bases remaining between them. Germline CDR1 MDHEN, CDR2 SYDVKM. CDR3 length: 19 amino acids. The CDR3 coding sequence is TGTGCCAGCAGTTTAGTAACTAGGAGGGGACGAACTAGCACAGATACGCAGTATTTT. Amino acids: CASSLVTRRGRTSTDTQYF. The variable domain in full, completed from reference TRBV28 and TRBJ2-3, reads DVKVTQSSRYLVKRTGEKVFLECVQDMDHENMFWYRQDPGLGLRLIYFSYDVKMKEKGDIPEGYSVSREKKERFSLILESASTNQTSMYLCASSLVTRRGRTSTDTQYFGPGTRLTVL.

The J gene is TRBJ1-3, the V gene TRBV28; the match to TRBD1 covers 10 bases. This CDR3 region has 15 residues. Germline lookup yields CDR1 MDHEN and CDR2 SYDVKM. J gave up 5 bases and V 6 bases, and 7 bases lay outside the gene matches. In DNA, the CDR3 is TGTGCCAGCAGCGCGACAGGGGGCTTACGAAACACCATATATTTT. Translated, it gives CASSATGGLRNTIYF.

The gene calls are TRBV5-6 and TRBJ2-2; the D gene is possibly TRBD1 (5 bases). Trimming left V 1 base short and J 4 bases short, with 11 bases between. There are 15 residues in the CDR3. From germline, CDR1 is SGHDT and CDR2 YYEEEE. The CDR3 loop is CASSLPRAVTGELFF. For the CDR3, the DNA is TGTGCCAGCAGCTTGCCCAGGGCGGTCACCGGGGAGCTGTTTTTT.

For this clone: Being one base from a much bigger clone, this may be a read error. This chain connects TRBV27 to TRBJ2-3; 8 positions match TRBD1. Germline values: CDR1 MNHEY, CDR2 SMNVEV (reference sequence). This CDR3 region has 14 residues. V lost 6 bases, J lost 2 bases, and 4 bases stayed unmatched. The CDR3 sequence is CASRRTGNTDTQYF. The CDR3 DNA follows: TGTGCCAGCAGACGGACAGGGAACACAGATACGCAGTATTTT.

This rearrangement joins TRBV6-5 to TRBJ1-1, with D possibly being TRBD1 (5 bases). V was clipped by 0 bases and J by 4 bases, with 12 bases between them. CDR1 is MNHEY and CDR2 is SVGAGI in the germline V gene. The CDR3 runs 15 residues. For the CDR3, the DNA is TGTGCCAGCAGTTACTCCGCGGGGGGGATCACTGAAGCTTTCTTT. Translation gives CASSYSAGGITEAFF.

This sequence joins TRBV5-1 and TRBJ2-7; TRBD1 agrees at 10 bases. This CDR3 is 13 amino acids long. V lost 5 bases, J lost 5 bases, and 4 bases stayed unmatched. Germline V gives CDR1 SGHRS, CDR2 YFSETQ. The CDR3 loop is CASRRDRGNEQYF. The CDR3 bases are TGCGCCAGCAGACGGGACAGGGGTAACGAGCAGTACTTC.

This rearrangement joins TRBV5-1 to TRBJ1-6; possibly TRBD1 for D (5 bases). Germline CDR1 reads SGHRS; CDR2 reads YFSETQ. The ends were cut back, 3 bases at V and 7 bases at J, with 14 bases in the middle. CDR3 length: 15 residues. This CDR3 reads CASSWAQGQNSPLHF. CDR3 coding DNA: TGCGCCAGCAGCTGGGCCCAGGGTCAAAATTCACCCCTCCACTTT. Looking up the rest from reference TRBV5-1 and TRBJ1-6 gives the full variable domain: KAGVTQTPRYLIKTRGQQVTLSCSPISGHRSVSWYQQTPGQGLQFLFEYFSETQRNKGNFPGRFSGRQFSNSRSEMNVSTLELGDSALYLCASSWAQGQNSPLHFGNGTRLTVT.

This clone showed up just a few times. The sample carries other DNA sequences with the same CDR3. CDR3: CASSFLRRGTGELFF. The CDR3 DNA reads TGTGCCAGCAGTTTTCTGAGAAGGGGCACCGGGGAGCTGTTTTTT. V usage is TRBV28 and J usage is TRBJ2-2; possibly TRBD1 for D (5 bases). Germline assignment: CDR1 MDHEN and CDR2 SYDVKM. The V end was cut by 3 bases, the J end by 4 bases, with 12 bases between. The CDR3 is 15 residues long.